This T cell receptor (beta chain) emerged from a study of blood T cell repertoires in COVID-19. CDR1 is SQVTM and CDR2 is ANQGSEA in the germline V gene. This CDR3 region has 12 residues. V shed 4 bases and J 3 bases; nucleotides not matched to a gene: 1. Profiling relied on immunoSEQ multiplex PCR, and the TCRdb table lists in-frame clones only, not all of them. The table records some 150,000 clones, 70% to 90% of them present only once. On this clone itself: Other DNA sequences in the sample encode the same CDR3.

J is TRBJ2-5 and V is TRBV29-1; 8 bases map to TRBD2. The clonotype comes from a middle-aged man with acute or convalescent COVID-19. Sequences were obtained from peripheral blood. CDR3 bases: TGCAGCGTTGTTAGCGGGGAAGAGACCCAGTACTTC. Encoded protein: CSVVSGEETQYF.